One and the same sample provided the 3 T cell receptor beta chains below, sequenced in a study of human T cells and chemical hapten exposure. Time point here: patch test 1, 2 weeks after DPC sensitization. Treatment: therapeutic diphenylcyclopropenone sensitization with weekly scalp DPC. In TCRdb, the RACE reads were re-called with MiXCR into one record per CDR3 protein. This sample has around 340,000 distinct CDR3 sequences; 5.5% to 8% occur once, and the top ten carry 8.4%. The material was whole blood, obtained in connection with sensitization to the hapten diphenylcyclopropenone (DPC). These receptors were collected from a woman aged 18-30 years with alopecia areata. Some clones in this sample may be carry-over from other donors' samples.

This sequence joins TRBV6-5 and TRBJ2-3; tentative D call: TRBD2 (6 bases). V was shortened by 2 bases and J by 6 bases, with 21 bases between the two germline ends. The CDR3 covers 17 residues. The germline CDR1 and CDR2 sequences are MNHEY and SVGAGI. The CDR3 DNA is TGTGCCAGCAGTTACGGGACTGGGGTCGGGGACCCGGATACGCAGTATTTT. This encodes CASSYGTGVGDPDTQYF.

The chain combines TRBV6-4 with TRBJ2-2, with D uncertain. V lost 3 bases and J lost 1, with 6 bases in between. The length of the CDR3 is 14 residues. CDR1 is MRHNA, CDR2 SNTAGT, per germline. In DNA form, the CDR3 reads TGTGCCAGCAGTGATTCACAGAACACCGGGGAGCTGTTTTTT. It is translated as CASSDSQNTGELFF.

This clonotype came up a few times. The V call is TRBV11-2, the J call TRBJ2-4; 16 nucleotides match TRBD2. This CDR3 contains 20 residues. Per the germline V gene, CDR1 is SGHAT and CDR2 is FQNNGV. V shed 5 bases, J shed 1 base, and the junction held 11 bases outside the gene matches. The CDR3, as DNA: TGTGCCAGCAGCCTCCCATTGGGACTAGCGGGGGGGGGTGCCAAAAACATTCAGTACTTC. Translating it yields CASSLPLGLAGGGAKNIQYF.